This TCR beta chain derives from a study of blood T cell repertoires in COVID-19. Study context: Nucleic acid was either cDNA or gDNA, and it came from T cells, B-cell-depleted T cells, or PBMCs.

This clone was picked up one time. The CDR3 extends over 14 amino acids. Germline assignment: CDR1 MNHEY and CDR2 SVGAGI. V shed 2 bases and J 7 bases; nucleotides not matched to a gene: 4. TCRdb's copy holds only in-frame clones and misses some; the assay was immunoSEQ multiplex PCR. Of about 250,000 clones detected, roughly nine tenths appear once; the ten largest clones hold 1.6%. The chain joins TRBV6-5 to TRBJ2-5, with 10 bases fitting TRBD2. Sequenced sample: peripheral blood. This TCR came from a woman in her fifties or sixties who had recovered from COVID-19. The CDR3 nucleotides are TGTGCCAGCAGTTACCGTCCTAGCGGGGGGACCCAGTACTTC. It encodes CASSYRPSGGTQYF.